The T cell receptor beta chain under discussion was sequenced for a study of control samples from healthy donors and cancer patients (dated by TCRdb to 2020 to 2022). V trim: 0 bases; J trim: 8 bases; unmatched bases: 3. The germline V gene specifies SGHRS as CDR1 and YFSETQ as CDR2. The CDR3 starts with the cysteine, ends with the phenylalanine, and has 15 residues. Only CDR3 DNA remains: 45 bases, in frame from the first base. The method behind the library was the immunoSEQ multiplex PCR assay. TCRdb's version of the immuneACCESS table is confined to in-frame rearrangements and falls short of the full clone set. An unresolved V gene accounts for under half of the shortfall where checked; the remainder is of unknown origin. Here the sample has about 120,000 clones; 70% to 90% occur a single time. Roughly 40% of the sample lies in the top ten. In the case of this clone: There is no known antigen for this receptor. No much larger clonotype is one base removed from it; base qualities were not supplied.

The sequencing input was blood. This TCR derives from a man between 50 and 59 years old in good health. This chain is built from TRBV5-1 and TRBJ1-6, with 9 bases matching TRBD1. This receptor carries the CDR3 CASSLEGTGYSPLHF. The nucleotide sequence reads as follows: TGCGCCAGCAGCTTGGAGGGGACAGGGTATTCACCCCTCCACTTT.